The rows below give T cell receptor beta chains drawn from one sample of a study of control samples from healthy donors and cancer patients. Clones were read by immunoSEQ multiplex PCR, and TCRdb kept only the in-frame ones, dropping some. The profile shows more than 85,000 clones, around four fifths of them singletons. The specimen was blood. The receptors were sampled from a woman in her forties or fifties in good health. Each CDR3 is given with its conserved first and last residue. The D gene is left open where the match is weak. Clone size is given for some rows only: seen once, a few or many times, or a class if the clone is expanded.

>TRBD1|TRBV11-2|NA|TRBJ1-4
CASRYRGRSEKLFF
TGTGCCAGCAGGTACAGGGGTCGGAGTGAAAAACTGTTTTTT
>NA|TRBV6-5|few|TRBJ2-1
CASSYSGGSSYNEQFF
TGTGCCAGCAGTTACTCGGGGGGAAGCTCCTACAATGAGCAGTTCTTC
>NA|TRBV18|NA|TRBJ1-4
CASSPRQGGEKLFF
TGTGCCAGCTCACCACGCCAGGGCGGCGAAAAACTGTTTTTT
>NA|TRBV14|NA|TRBJ1-2
CASSQRSGAYGYTF
TGTGCCAGCAGCCAGAGGTCGGGAGCTTATGGCTACACCTTC
>TRBD1|TRBV6-2/TRBV6-3|NA|TRBJ2-5
CASSSGTGGTVETQYF
TGTGCCAGCAGCTCCGGGACAGGGGGAACGGTAGAGACCCAGTACTTC
>NA|TRBV3-1/TRBV3-2|NA|TRBJ2-1
CASSQVASGIRDSEFF
NA
>NA|TRBV27|NA|TRBJ2-3
CASSLRGGPTDTQYF
TGTGCCAGCAGTTTGAGAGGGGGTCCCACAGATACGCAGTATTTT
>NA|TRBV14|NA|TRBJ2-3
CASSPLVGSTDTQYF
TGTGCCAGCAGCCCCTTAGTGGGCTCCACAGATACGCAGTATTTT
>TRBD1|TRBV9|NA|TRBJ1-6
CASSATGVSSPLHF
TGTGCCAGCAGCGCCACAGGGGTGAGTTCACCCCTCCACTTT
>NA|TRBV7-2|NA|TRBJ2-2
CASSLRGITGELFF
TGTGCCAGCAGCTTACGGGGGATCACCGGGGAGCTGTTTTTT
>NA|TRBV18|NA|TRBJ2-1
CASSPGNYNEQFF
TGTGCCAGCTCACCAGGGAATTACAATGAGCAGTTCTTC
>NA|TRBV30|NA|TRBJ2-1
CAWSLDGRSWDEQFF
TGTGCCTGGAGTCTCGATGGCAGGTCTTGGGATGAGCAGTTCTTC
>NA|TRBV9|NA|TRBJ2-7
CASSTGDSYEQYF
TGTGCCAGCAGCACAGGAGACAGCTACGAGCAGTACTTC
>NA|TRBV7-2|NA|TRBJ2-5
CASSSKSSGAETQYF
TGTGCCAGCAGCTCAAAATCGTCAGGTGCGGAGACCCAGTACTTC
>NA|TRBV7-2|NA|TRBJ1-1
CASRPTSPRRVNTEAFF
TGTGCCAGCAGACCGACCTCCCCACGGAGGGTGAACACTGAAGCTTTCTTT
>NA|TRBV5-1|NA|TRBJ1-1
CASGLLRGVNTEAFF
TGCGCCAGCGGCTTGTTGAGGGGGGTGAACACTGAAGCTTTCTTT
>TRBD1|TRBV7-2|NA|TRBJ1-2
CASSLVGTDPNYGYTF
TGTGCCAGCAGCTTAGTTGGGACAGACCCTAACTATGGCTACACCTTC
>NA|TRBV7-3|NA|TRBJ1-1
CASSQQPGLEAFF
TGTGCCAGCAGCCAGCAGCCGGGGCTTGAAGCTTTCTTT
>TRBD1|TRBV20-1|NA|TRBJ2-1
CSASGGTGSYNEQFF
TGCAGTGCTAGTGGCGGGACAGGGTCCTACAATGAGCAGTTCTTC
>NA|TRBV4-1|NA|TRBJ1-5
CASSQDQGSLPQHF
TGCGCCAGCAGCCAAGATCAAGGCAGCTTGCCCCAGCATTTT